The present T cell receptor beta chain was sequenced within a study of T cell repertoires in cytomegalovirus infection. The overall study: Matching HLA type, along with CMV infection, was indicated by public TCR beta signatures.

This clonotype has ten or more counts. Its antigen remains unidentified. TCRdb called the reads again in MiXCR, with one record for every CDR3 protein. The sample carries a few hundred thousand distinct CDR3 sequences, about a third recorded once. Overall study results and limits: Clonotypes of TCR beta that were HLA-C-restricted and CMV-specific dominated the ex vivo response.

The germline CDR1 and CDR2 sequences are MNHNY and SVGAGI (reference sequence). The CDR3 is made up of 16 amino acids. The V end was cut by 7 bases, the J end by 8 bases, with 26 bases between. The sequencing here drew on cultured PBMCs, taken from culture after CMV antigen stimulation. This sequence joins TRBV6-6 and TRBJ1-2; D gene ambiguous. This clonotype originated in a human donor in good health (CMV status not recorded). Some clones in this sample may be carry-over from other donors' samples. The CDR3 region has the DNA TGTGCCAGCACCTCCCCCCTCCGCCGGGCGTCGGAAGGCTACACCTTC. This codes for CASTSPLRRASEGYTF.